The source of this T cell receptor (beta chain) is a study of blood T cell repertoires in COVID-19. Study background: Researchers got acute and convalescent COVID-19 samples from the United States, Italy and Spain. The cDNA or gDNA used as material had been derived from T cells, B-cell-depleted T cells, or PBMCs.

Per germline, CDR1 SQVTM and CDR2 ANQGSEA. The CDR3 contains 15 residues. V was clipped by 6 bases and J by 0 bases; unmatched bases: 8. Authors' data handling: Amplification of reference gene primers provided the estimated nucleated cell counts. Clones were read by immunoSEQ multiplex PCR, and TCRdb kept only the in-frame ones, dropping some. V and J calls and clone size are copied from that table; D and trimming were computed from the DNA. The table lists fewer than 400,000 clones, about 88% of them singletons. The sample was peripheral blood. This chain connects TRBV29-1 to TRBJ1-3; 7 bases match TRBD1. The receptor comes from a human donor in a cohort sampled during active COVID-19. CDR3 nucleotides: TGCAGCGTAGAAACAGGGGCCAGCTCTGGAAACACCATATATTTT. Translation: CSVETGASSGNTIYF.